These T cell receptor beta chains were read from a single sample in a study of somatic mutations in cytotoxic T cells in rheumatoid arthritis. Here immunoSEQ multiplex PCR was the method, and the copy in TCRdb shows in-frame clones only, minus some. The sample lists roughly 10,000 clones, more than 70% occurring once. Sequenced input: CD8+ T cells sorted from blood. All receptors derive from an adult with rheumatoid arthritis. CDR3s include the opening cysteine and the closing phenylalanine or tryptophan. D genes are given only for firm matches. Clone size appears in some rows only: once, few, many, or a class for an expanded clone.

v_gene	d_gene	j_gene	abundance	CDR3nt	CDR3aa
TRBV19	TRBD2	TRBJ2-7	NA	TGTGCCAGTAGTATGGCGGGGGGGCCCCACTACGAGCAGTACTTC	CASSMAGGPHYEQYF
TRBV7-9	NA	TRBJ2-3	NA	TGTGCCAGCAGCCCGCAAGATCCCACAGATACGCAGTATTTT	CASSPQDPTDTQYF
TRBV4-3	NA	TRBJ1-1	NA	TGCGCCAGCAGCCAAGTGCGGGGAGCCGAAGCTTTCTTT	CASSQVRGAEAFF
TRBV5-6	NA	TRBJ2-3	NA	TGTGCCAGCAGCTTGGTGGCCACAGATACGCAGTATTTT	CASSLVATDTQYF
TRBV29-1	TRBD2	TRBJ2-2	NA	TGCAGCGTGGCGGGAGACACCGGGGAGCTGTTTTTT	CSVAGDTGELFF
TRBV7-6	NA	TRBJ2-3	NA	TGTGCCAGCAGCCCAGGGGTGACTAGCACAGATACGCAGTATTTT	CASSPGVTSTDTQYF
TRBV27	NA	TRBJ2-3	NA	TGTGCCAGCAGTTTCGGGCGGGGCACAGATACGCAGTATTTT	CASSFGRGTDTQYF
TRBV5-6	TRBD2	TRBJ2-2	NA	TGTGCCAGCAGCTTGGCTAGCGGGGGGGCCGGGGAGCTGTTTTTT	CASSLASGGAGELFF
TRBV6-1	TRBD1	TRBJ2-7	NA	TGTGCCAGCACGTTTTATAGGGACAGGGAATACGAGCAGTACTTC	CASTFYRDREYEQYF
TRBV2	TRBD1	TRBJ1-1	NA	TGTGCCAGCAGTGAAAGACAGGGGAAGAACACTGAAGCTTTCTTT	CASSERQGKNTEAFF
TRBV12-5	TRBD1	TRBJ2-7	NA	TGTGCTAGTGGTCCTCGGACAGGGGACTACGAGCAGTACTTC	CASGPRTGDYEQYF
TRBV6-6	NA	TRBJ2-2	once	TGTGCCAGCAGTTACCCCGGGTACGCGAACACCGGGGAGCTGTTTTTT	CASSYPGYANTGELFF
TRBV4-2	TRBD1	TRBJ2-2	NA	TGTGCCAGCAGCCAGTACGCGACAGGGGCAGCCTCCGGGGAGCTGTTTTTT	CASSQYATGAASGELFF
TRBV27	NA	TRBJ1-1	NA	TGTGCCAGCAGTCCGAGGATGAACACTGAAGCTTTCTTT	CASSPRMNTEAFF
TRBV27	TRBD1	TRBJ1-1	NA	TGTGCCAGCAGGGAAACAGGGGCGAACACTGAAGCTTTCTTT	CASRETGANTEAFF
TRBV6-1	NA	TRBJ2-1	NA	TGTGCCAGCAGTGAAGCGATGGTCAATGAGCAGTTCTTC	CASSEAMVNEQFF
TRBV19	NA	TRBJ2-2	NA	TGTGCCAGCAAAAGCGGGGAGCTGTTTTTT	CASKSGELFF
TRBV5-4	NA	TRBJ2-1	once	TGTGCCAGCAGCTTGGCAAGCGGCAGCTCCTACAATGAGCAGTTCTTC	CASSLASGSSYNEQFF